This T cell receptor (beta chain) was sequenced during a study of T cell responses to AZD1222 COVID-19 vaccine. The CDR3 consists of 17 residues. Germline values: CDR1 LGHDT, CDR2 YNNKEL (reference sequence). Trimming removed 2 bases at V and 0 bases at J, with 16 bases between. Sequencing was performed with immunoSEQ multiplex PCR; in TCRdb, only in-frame clones are kept and a portion is missing. The sample has 150,000 or so clones, and its top ten clones hold under 2.5%. This TCR was recovered from an adult in good health. Sequenced input: peripheral blood. This chain uses TRBV3-1 (or the pseudogene TRBV3-2) with TRBJ2-5; D not resolved. CDR3 loop: CASSQRSWRSNQETQYF. CDR3 coding DNA: TGTGCCAGCAGCCAAAGGTCATGGCGGAGTAACCAAGAGACCCAGTACTTC.